This TCR beta chain was observed in a study of blood T cell repertoires in COVID-19. On the study more broadly: From the United States, Italy and Spain came samples of acute and convalescent COVID-19.

Methods used by the authors: Amplification of reference gene primers was used by the study to estimate nucleated cell counts. Assay used: immunoSEQ multiplex PCR; TCRdb lists only in-frame clones, some missing. From that table come the V and J calls and clone size; the DNA was used to work out D and trimming. Of tens of thousands of clones listed, more than 75% were seen once; the top ten hold 0.85% to 1.3%. Sequences were obtained from peripheral blood. The receptor was isolated from a human donor in a cohort sampled during active COVID-19.

This CDR3 reads CATSDFTGTGELFF. CDR3 nucleotides: TGTGCCACCAGTGATTTTACTGGCACCGGGGAGCTGTTTTTT. V is TRBV24-1 and J is TRBJ2-2; D gene unclear. V was trimmed by 1 base and J by 4 bases, leaving 6 bases between them. CDR3 length: 14 residues. CDR1 and CDR2 (germline): KGHDR, SFDVKD.